This is a list of T cell receptor beta chains from one sample in a study of cytomegalovirus exposure and HLA in healthy donors. Generated by immunoSEQ multiplex PCR, the TCRdb table keeps only in-frame clones and is missing some. In the table there are around 150,000 clones, around 72% of which are singletons. Material: PBMCs. The receptors stem from a man in his forties in good health and CMV-seronegative. The CDR3 runs from the conserved cysteine through the conserved F or W. Each record gives: clone size, J gene, V gene, D gene, CDR3 DNA, CDR3 protein. D genes are given only for firm matches. Clone sizes are given selectively: once, few, many, or a class where the clone is expanded.

>NA|TRBJ2-2|TRBV9|NA
TGTGCCAGCAGCGCTAGACCGGAGGGAGGTTCGGGGAACACCGGGGAGCTGTTTTTT
CASSARPEGGSGNTGELFF
>NA|TRBJ2-7|TRBV9|TRBD1
TGTGCCAGCAGCGAACGACAGGGTAATTACGAGCAGTACTTC
CASSERQGNYEQYF
>NA|TRBJ2-7|TRBV5-1|TRBD2
TGCGCCAGCAGCTTGGCCGGTCGCGGGAGAGCCTACGAGCAGTACTTC
CASSLAGRGRAYEQYF
>NA|TRBJ1-3|TRBV19|TRBD1
TGTGCCAGTAGTACTACAGGGGCTGGAAACACCATATATTTT
CASSTTGAGNTIYF
>NA|TRBJ2-7|TRBV5-1|NA
TGCGCCAGCAGCTTGGAGGTGGGCAGTTCCTACGAGCAGTACTTC
CASSLEVGSSYEQYF
>NA|TRBJ2-7|TRBV7-8|TRBD2
TGTGCCAGCAGCTTGACTAGCGGGGTTATCTACGAGCAGTACTTC
CASSLTSGVIYEQYF
>NA|TRBJ1-1|TRBV19|NA
TGTGCCAGTAGTATTCTAGGGGTCACTGAAGCTTTCTTT
CASSILGVTEAFF
>NA|TRBJ1-2|TRBV29-1|NA
TGCAGCGTTGAAAGGGGATATGGCTACACCTTC
CSVERGYGYTF
>NA|TRBJ2-7|TRBV7-6|TRBD1
TGTGCCAGCAGCTGGCTCCCCGGGACAGCCAGATACGAGCAGTACTTC
CASSWLPGTARYEQYF
>few|TRBJ2-5|TRBV5-6|NA
TGTGCCAGCAGCGGGGACATCACCCAAGAGACCCAGTACTTC
CASSGDITQETQYF
>NA|TRBJ2-3|TRBV5-6|NA
TGTGCCAGCAGCTCCGGGACTTTCACAGATACGCAGTATTTT
CASSSGTFTDTQYF
>NA|TRBJ1-1|TRBV4-1|NA
TGCGCCAGCAGGCACGGGGGGGGCGAGACTGAAGCTTTCTTT
CASRHGGGETEAFF
>NA|TRBJ2-7|TRBV28|TRBD1
TGTGCCAGCAGTCCCCCAGGGGGCGGTTACGAGCAGTACTTC
CASSPPGGGYEQYF
>few|TRBJ2-7|TRBV5-1|NA
TGCGCCAGCAGGGACTTGCTTAGCGAGCAGTACTTC
CASRDLLSEQYF
>NA|TRBJ2-2|TRBV6-5|NA
TGTGCCAGCAGTTACAGCCCTAGTGTGGTCGCCGGGGAGCTGTTTTTT
CASSYSPSVVAGELFF
>NA|TRBJ2-5|TRBV2|NA
TGTGCCAGCAGTGAAGTCAGCGCAGAGACCCAGTACTTC
CASSEVSAETQYF
>NA|TRBJ2-3|TRBV18|TRBD1
TGTGCCAGCTCCGTCAGGGGGCAAACTAGCACAGATACGCAGTATTTT
CASSVRGQTSTDTQYF
>NA|TRBJ2-5|TRBV5-1|TRBD2
TGCGCCAGCAGCTTTTATAGCGGGGGAGAGACCCAGTACTTC
CASSFYSGGETQYF
>NA|TRBJ1-4|TRBV6-4|NA
TGTGCCAGCACCGGGGTGGCGAATGAAAAACTGTTTTTT
CASTGVANEKLFF
>NA|TRBJ1-6|TRBV29-1|NA
TGCAGCGTTCAGGGATTCGACAATTCACCCCTCCACTTT
CSVQGFDNSPLHF
>NA|TRBJ2-2|TRBV27|TRBD1
TGTGCCAGCAGTTTCCAGACAGGGAATCACGGGGAGCTGTTTTTT
CASSFQTGNHGELFF
>once|TRBJ1-3|TRBV2|TRBD1
TGTGCCAGCAGTGAGGCCGGGACAGGGTTAGGAAACACCATATATTTT
CASSEAGTGLGNTIYF
>NA|TRBJ2-7|TRBV19|TRBD1
TGTGCCAGTAGTCCGGGACAGGGGGCCCACGAGCAGTACTTC
CASSPGQGAHEQYF
>NA|TRBJ2-7|TRBV6-5|TRBD1
TGTGCCAGCAGTTACCGGGACAGCAGCCACGAGCAGTACTTC
CASSYRDSSHEQYF
>NA|TRBJ1-5|TRBV19|TRBD1
TGTGCCAGTACCTGGGACAGTAATCAGCCCCAGCATTTT
CASTWDSNQPQHF
>once|TRBJ2-7|TRBV29-1|TRBD2
TGCAGCGTTAGCGGGACTAGCGGGAGGGCCTCCTACGAGCAGTACTTC
CSVSGTSGRASYEQYF
>NA|TRBJ1-5|TRBV19|TRBD1
TGTGCCAGTAGTATTCCCCAGGGGGCACAGCCCCAGCATTTT
CASSIPQGAQPQHF
>NA|TRBJ2-1|TRBV11-2|NA
TGTGCCAGCAGCTTAGGGCAGGGATCCTACAATGAGCAGTTCTTC
CASSLGQGSYNEQFF
>NA|TRBJ1-1|TRBV2|NA
TGTGCCAGCAGTGAACCGGGGGGCACTGAAGCTTTCTTT
CASSEPGGTEAFF
>NA|TRBJ1-6|TRBV7-6|TRBD1
TGTGCCAGCAGTTCAGGGGGTTCCTATAATTCACCCCTCCACTTT
CASSSGGSYNSPLHF
>NA|TRBJ2-1|TRBV4-1|NA
TGCGCCAGCAGCCAGATCACGGGAGCCGATGAGCAGTTCTTC
CASSQITGADEQFF
>NA|TRBJ1-1|TRBV30|NA
TGTGCCTGGAGTGCAGGGCACACTGAAGCTTTCTTT
CAWSAGHTEAFF
>NA|TRBJ2-1|TRBV7-8|TRBD1
TGTGCCAGCAGCCCGTACAGGGGGCGCTACAATGAGCAGTTCTTC
CASSPYRGRYNEQFF
>NA|TRBJ2-3|TRBV6-4|TRBD1
TGTGCCAGCAGTGACACGTCCCGGGACAGGGGAAATACGCAGTATTTT
CASSDTSRDRGNTQYF
>NA|TRBJ2-7|TRBV10-3|NA
TGTGCCATCAGTGAAGTAGCCTACGAGCAGTACTTC
CAISEVAYEQYF
>few|TRBJ2-1|TRBV10-1|TRBD2
TGCGCCAGCAGTGATACGGGGGGGCCGATGAATGAGCAGTTCTTC
CASSDTGGPMNEQFF
>NA|TRBJ1-1|TRBV9|NA
TGTGCCAGCAGCGTAGACGGGAGGAACACTGAAGCTTTCTTT
CASSVDGRNTEAFF